What follows describes a single T cell receptor beta chain. Its antigen is not yet known. No much larger clonotype is one base removed from it; base qualities were not supplied. This specimen comes from a study of T cells in Graves' hyperthyroidism and ophthalmopathy (dated by TCRdb to between 2018 and 2020). With respect to the entire study: Peripheral blood was sampled at the time of initial diagnosis, prior to any treatment. Prospective prediction of ophthalmopathy was tested in an independent validation cohort consisting of some 20 hyperthyroidism patients and around 16 patients who later progressed to ophthalmopathy. TCR Vbeta CDR3 sequencing of 140 or so peripheral blood samples (more than 40 ophthalmopathy, roughly 72 hyperthyroidism and some 17 progressor patients) is reported in the paper. A discovery cohort of around 98 patients, 43 with Graves' ophthalmopathy and about 58 with stable Graves' hyperthyroidism, was used to find distinguishing TCR V-J signatures. Once sampling was done, hyperthyroidism patients were given methimazole at a starting dose of 30 mg daily, whereas ophthalmopathy patients were given high-dose intravenous methylprednisolone. The 85 to 100 discovery patients were randomly split 7:3 into training and test sets. Thyroid tissue and blood T-cell repertoires from roughly six Graves' hyperthyroidism patients were also compared in the study.

Hyperthyroidism patients were aged 18 to 65 years and newly diagnosed, with disease duration of less than 2 months. Exclusion was applied to patients with uncontrolled infections, other autoimmune diseases, pregnancy or lactation. Diagnoses were established on the basis of clinical symptoms, serum thyroxine and TRAb, thyroid ultrasound, and orbital computed tomography. For progressor patients, blood was drawn at the first diagnosis of hyperthyroidism, before any ophthalmopathy symptoms had appeared. Ficoll-Paque density gradient centrifugation was used to isolate PBMCs from around 10 ml of fresh peripheral blood. Patients classed as progressors first received a Graves' hyperthyroidism diagnosis and then went on to develop ophthalmopathy during follow-up. Trizol reagent was used to extract total RNA, and RNA quality was then checked on an Agilent 2100 Bioanalyzer. The TCR beta CDR3 regions were amplified from the RNA transcripts. A first-round RT-PCR of the TCR CDR3 used the HTBI primer set with the Qiagen OneStep RT-PCR kit. A second multiplex PCR round built the libraries, followed by size selection and purification. Libraries were sequenced paired-end with 100 bp reads on an Illumina HiSeq2000. The original pipeline was this. SOAPnuke was used to process the raw data, removing reads that contained adapters or uncalled bases, had a mean Phred below 15, or lacked an exact match to the constant primer or identifier. High-quality paired reads were merged using COPE v1.2.5, and each unique nucleotide sequence was defined as a clonotype. MiTCR v1.1 was used to align clonotypes to the IMGT TRBV, TRBD and TRBJ reference segments. Analysis was restricted to V-J combinations with a frequency above 0.0001, which covered about 99% of repertoires. A TCS score was defined as the ratio between F50 (clonal expansion) and ExV (chaos), using BLOSUM62-based TCRdist between CDR3 peptides within each V-J. Welch's t-statistics and random forest reduced around 510 V-J features to roughly 13, which were used in a naive Bayes classifier (R e1071). Through fastp at Q25 and MiXCR, TCRdb rebuilt clones from the public reads, retaining in-frame beta chains. Rows merge per CDR3 protein into single entries with the most common DNA and genes. The V and J calls shown here were made by TCRdb, not taken from the authors' results. The sample table shows fewer than 900,000 distinct CDR3 sequences, and 15% to 20% are seen once. The top ten clonotypes cover roughly a sixth of the sample.

Overall study outcomes, separate from this receptor: In validation, the model predicted progression to ophthalmopathy with approximately 69% sensitivity and around 72% specificity, a median of 6.5 months before onset. Most expanded thyroid clonotypes (frequency above 0.001) were also found in blood, which suggests that blood repertoires may mirror thyroid immune responses. No statistical method was used to fix the sample size in advance, and group allocation was not hidden from the investigators. A 13 V-J signature model separated ophthalmopathy from stable hyperthyroidism, with approximately 87% sensitivity and 81% to 83% specificity in cross-validation and 80%/75% in testing.

This TCR was recovered from a woman aged 45-65 years with Graves' hyperthyroidism that later progressed to Graves' ophthalmopathy. The sample comprised blood.

The DNA sequence follows: TGCAGTGCTAGGTCGACAGCCAATCAGGAGCAGTTCTTC. Its protein product is CSARSTANQEQFF. This receptor chain uses TRBV20-1 and TRBJ2-1; the D gene is perhaps TRBD1, on 5 matching bases. The CDR3, cysteine through phenylalanine, is 13 amino acids long. Only the CDR3 DNA stays, 39 bases, in frame from base 1. For CDR1 and CDR2, the germline V gene (reference sequence) lists DFQATT and SNEGSKA. Trimming at the junction amounts to 3 bases on V and 10 bases on J, and the germline ends lie 16 bases apart.